This T cell receptor (beta chain) was recorded in a study of blood T cell repertoires in COVID-19. As for the study in general: The samples span acute and convalescent COVID-19 from the United States, Italy and Spain. Sources were T cells, B-cell-depleted T cells, or PBMCs; the material itself was cDNA or gDNA.

As processed by the authors: By means of reference gene primer amplification, nucleated cell counts were estimated. Repertoires were generated with immunoSEQ multiplex PCR, while TCRdb's copy carries only in-frame clones and drops some. V and J calls and clone size come straight from that table; D and trimming were deduced from the DNA. The data contain some 97,000 clones, approximately 93% of them seen just once; the ten biggest clones take up 0.85% to 1%. The CDR3 consists of 15 residues. The V and J ends lost 4 bases and 7 bases, in that order; junction bases with no gene match: 8. Germline loops: CDR1 SGDLS, CDR2 YYNGEE.

The receptor's source is a man in his 60s with acute or convalescent COVID-19. The chain links TRBV9 to TRBJ2-1; 10 nucleotides line up with TRBD2. The specimen sequenced was peripheral blood. The DNA of the CDR3 is TGTGCCAGCAGCTGGAGCGGGAGGGATAATAATGAGCAGTTCTTC. This sequence encodes CASSWSGRDNNEQFF.